The rows below give T cell receptor beta chains drawn from one sample of a study of identical twins' blood T cells. A single record per CDR3 protein comes from TCRdb applying MiXCR to the 5' RACE reads. The sample holds 350,000 to 450,000 distinct CDR3 sequences, about 28% seen once. Sample: PBMCs. These receptors all stem from a woman between 18 and 49 years old in good health. Each CDR3 is given with its conserved first and last residue. Fields, in order: D gene, V gene, clone size, J gene, CDR3 DNA, CDR3 protein. D genes are given only for firm matches. Clone size is shown for a subset of rows, as once, few, many or a class of expanded clone.

D: TRBD1; V: TRBV6-2/TRBV6-3; size: few; J: TRBJ1-1; DNA: TGTGCCAGCAGTAAAACCCGACAGGGAAGGAACACTGAAGCTTTCTTT; CDR3: CASSKTRQGRNTEAFF
D: NA; V: TRBV20-1; size: NA; J: TRBJ1-5; DNA: TGCAGTGCTAGCCTCCCCGGGGGTCAGCCCCAGCATTTT; CDR3: CSASLPGGQPQHF
D: NA; V: TRBV20-1; size: few; J: TRBJ1-5; DNA: TGCAGTGCTATCCGGGACTTTAATCAGCCCCAGCATTTT; CDR3: CSAIRDFNQPQHF
D: NA; V: TRBV20-1; size: NA; J: TRBJ2-1; DNA: TGCAGCGGAGGCGGGTACAATGAGCAGTTCTTC; CDR3: CSGGGYNEQFF
D: NA; V: TRBV12-3/TRBV12-4; size: few; J: TRBJ1-1; DNA: TGTGCCAGCAGTTTAGGGGTACAGTACACTGAAGCTTTCTTT; CDR3: CASSLGVQYTEAFF
D: NA; V: TRBV7-9; size: many; J: TRBJ2-1; DNA: TGTGCCAGCAGCCCCCGAGACAGTTACAATGAGCAGTTCTTC; CDR3: CASSPRDSYNEQFF
D: NA; V: TRBV6-4; size: few; J: TRBJ1-5; DNA: TGTGCCAGCAGTACCTACGACAGTCAGCTCCAGCATTTT; CDR3: CASSTYDSQLQHF
D: NA; V: TRBV7-2; size: NA; J: TRBJ1-3; DNA: TGTGCCAGCAGACGAGGGGGATCTGGAAACACCATATATTTT; CDR3: CASRRGGSGNTIYF
D: NA; V: TRBV6-6; size: NA; J: TRBJ1-1; DNA: TGTGCCAGCAGTTTGAGGTCACTTGCTGCCATGAACACTGAAGCTTTCTTT; CDR3: CASSLRSLAAMNTEAFF
D: NA; V: TRBV30; size: NA; J: TRBJ1-1; DNA: TGTGCCTGGAGCCACGAGGGGACTGAAGCTTTCTTT; CDR3: CAWSHEGTEAFF
D: NA; V: TRBV29-1; size: NA; J: TRBJ2-2; DNA: TGCATCGTTGTAAGGGGTCCCGGGGAGCTGTTTTTT; CDR3: CIVVRGPGELFF
D: NA; V: TRBV20-1; size: few; J: TRBJ1-1; DNA: TGCAGTTCGATCTCGCAGGGGTACACTGAAGCTTTCTTT; CDR3: CSSISQGYTEAFF
D: NA; V: TRBV20-1; size: many; J: TRBJ1-5; DNA: TGCAGTGCTAGAGTGGGGGGTGGGGAAAGTCAGCCCCAGCATTTT; CDR3: CSARVGGGESQPQHF
D: NA; V: TRBV10-3; size: once; J: TRBJ1-5; DNA: TGTGCCATCAGTGTAGGGGGGCTTGAGCCCCAGCATTTT; CDR3: CAISVGGLEPQHF
D: NA; V: TRBV19; size: NA; J: TRBJ2-2; DNA: TGTGCCAGTAGTATAGGGCCGATCAACACCGGGGAGCTGTTTTTT; CDR3: CASSIGPINTGELFF
D: NA; V: TRBV5-1; size: NA; J: TRBJ1-6; DNA: TGCGCCCGCCCAACACAACTAGAGGATTCACCCCTCCACTTT; CDR3: CARPTQLEDSPLHF
D: TRBD1; V: TRBV10-3; size: few; J: TRBJ1-5; DNA: TGTGCCATCAGTGAGGACAGGGTTCAGCCCCAGCATTTT; CDR3: CAISEDRVQPQHF
D: NA; V: TRBV2; size: many; J: TRBJ1-1; DNA: TGTGCCACCTTGACAGGTTCGAACACTGAAGCTTTCTTT; CDR3: CATLTGSNTEAFF
D: TRBD2; V: TRBV4-1; size: few; J: TRBJ2-2; DNA: TGCGCCAGCAGCCAAGTGCGACTAGCGGGAGTTAACGGGGAGCTGTTTTTT; CDR3: CASSQVRLAGVNGELFF
D: NA; V: TRBV2; size: many; J: TRBJ2-2; DNA: TGTGCCAGCCGCTTCTATATTGGGGGCAGAAACACCGGGGAGCTGTTTTTT; CDR3: CASRFYIGGRNTGELFF
D: NA; V: TRBV7-9; size: NA; J: TRBJ1-1; DNA: TGTGCCAGCAGCTTAGAAAACGGCATGAACACTGAAGCTTTCTTT; CDR3: CASSLENGMNTEAFF
D: NA; V: TRBV7-9; size: NA; J: TRBJ1-2; DNA: TGTGCCAGCAGCCCTGGACAGATGTATGGCTACACCTTC; CDR3: CASSPGQMYGYTF
D: NA; V: TRBV6-6; size: NA; J: TRBJ1-1; DNA: TGTGCCAGCAGTTACTCGAAGGTTCGAACTGGTGAAGCTTTCTTT; CDR3: CASSYSKVRTGEAFF